This T cell receptor beta chain stems from a study of OX40 agonist ivuxolimab in advanced cancers. TCRdb's table, derived via immunoSEQ multiplex PCR, lists solely in-frame clones and lacks some. The profile shows over 55,000 clones, 70% to 90% of them singletons. V was clipped by 5 bases and J by 5 bases; unmatched bases: 11. Germline V CDR1 and CDR2: SGHAT, FQNNGV. The CDR3 sequence is 16 residues long. This clonotype was sampled from an adult with an advanced solid tumor such as melanoma, head and neck, liver or kidney cancer. Material: CD4+ or CD8+ T cells sorted from blood, obtained in a trial of the OX40 agonist ivuxolimab. The rearrangement links TRBV11-2 to TRBJ1-2; 10 bases map to TRBD1. CDR3 sequence reads: CASSVGTGANPYGYTF. CDR3 DNA sequence: TGTGCCAGCAGCGTGGGGACAGGGGCCAACCCATATGGCTACACCTTC.